The next 4 T cell receptor beta chains were all read from a single sample in a study of cytomegalovirus exposure and HLA in healthy donors. The study ran its PCR with 60 Vbeta and 13 Jbeta primers. Sequenced by immunoSEQ multiplex PCR; TCRdb stores in-frame clones only, minus some. The sample spans about 84,000 clones; the ten largest clones claim about 0.6%. The sample taken for sequencing was PBMCs. These receptors were collected from a man aged 50-60 years in good health and CMV-seronegative.

The CDR3 nucleotides read TGTGCCAGCAGCCAGTACAGGGGGGACACCGGGGAGCTGTTTTTT. Its translation is CASSQYRGDTGELFF. V gene TRBV6-5 combines with J gene TRBJ2-2; 8 positions match TRBD1. Trimming removed 6 bases from V and 3 bases from J; junction bases left unmatched: 6. CDR1 is MNHEY and CDR2 is SVGAGI in the germline V gene. The CDR3 has 15 amino acids.

V usage is TRBV5-1 and J usage is TRBJ2-2; the match to TRBD1 covers 8 bases. The CDR3 runs 15 residues. The germline V gene has CDR1 SGHRS and CDR2 YFSETQ. V dropped 4 bases and J dropped 1; count of bases not matched to a gene: 3. The CDR3 protein is CASSPRGQNTGELFF. CDR3 in DNA: TGCGCCAGCAGCCCCAGGGGGCAGAACACCGGGGAGCTGTTTTTT.

This chain links TRBV6-1 with TRBJ1-1, with D possibly matching TRBD1 (5 bases). The V end was cut by 6 bases, the J end by 4 bases, with 12 bases between. The CDR3 has 13 residues. CDR1 is MNHNS, CDR2 SASEGT, per germline. The CDR3 bases are TGTGCCAGCAGGGGGCTTTTACCCACTGAAGCTTTCTTT. Translated: CASRGLLPTEAFF.

The gene calls are TRBV11-2 and TRBJ1-3; D unclear. From germline, CDR1 is SGHAT and CDR2 FQNNGV. The CDR3 totals 13 residues. Trimming took off 6 bases at V and 2 bases at J, with 8 bases between the two ends. The DNA of the CDR3 is TGTGCCAGCAGGCTGTCAGCTGGAAACACCATATATTTT. Encoded protein: CASRLSAGNTIYF.